A single sample is the source of the 16 T cell receptor beta chains below, sequenced in a study of T-cell reconstitution after alpha-beta-depleted transplantation in children. Preparing the TCRbeta library involved the use of unique molecular identifiers. MiXCR was run by TCRdb on the PCR reads, yielding one entry per CDR3 protein. The table lists around 340,000 distinct CDR3 sequences, 10% to 15% of them singletons. The source material was PBMCs, sampled from the stem cell graft. These receptors were obtained from a human donor who donated a stem cell graft to a child with Fanconi anemia.

This clonotype has a count of ten or more. This chain links TRBV10-2 with TRBJ2-1; TRBD1 aligns across 8 bases. Germline CDR1 reads WSHSY; CDR2 reads SAAADI. The CDR3 is 15 amino acids. With V trimmed by 2 bases and J by 6 bases, 6 bases remained unmatched. CDR3 nucleotide sequence: TGCGCCAGCAGTGAGAGGACAGGGTACGTCAATGAGCAGTTCTTC. Residues: CASSERTGYVNEQFF.

This clonotype was detected only a few times. The chain links TRBV5-1 to TRBJ2-7; no definite D call. The V gene lost 5 bases and the J gene lost 3 bases, with 15 bases spanning the gap. The CDR3 covers 14 residues. CDR1 is SGHRS, CDR2 YFSETQ, per germline. Here the CDR3 reads CASSMAVEDYEQYF. DNA for the CDR3: TGCGCCAGCAGTATGGCGGTGGAAGACTACGAGCAGTACTTC.

This clonotype was counted a few times. The V gene is TRBV9, the J gene TRBJ2-4; a weak D match, TRBD2 (5 bases). The germline V and J ends were trimmed by 0 bases and 8 bases, with 9 bases remaining between them. The CDR3 is 13 residues long. The germline V gene has CDR1 SGDLS and CDR2 YYNGEE. CDR3 protein: CASSVDLEDIQYF. Here the CDR3 DNA reads TGTGCCAGCAGCGTAGACTTGGAGGACATTCAGTACTTC.

This clonotype was picked up a small number of times. The chain has TRBV28 and TRBJ2-1; D gene unclear. Germline values: CDR1 MDHEN, CDR2 SYDVKM. This CDR3 has 15 residues. The V end lost 6 bases, the J end lost 9 bases, and 21 bases lay between the germline ends. The chain's CDR3 is CASSTPEPAMSEQFF. As DNA, the CDR3 is TGTGCCAGCAGCACCCCCGAGCCCGCTATGAGTGAGCAGTTCTTC.

This clonotype came up many times. CDR3 bases: TGTGCCAGCAGCGGATTCCGGGCCGCCGGGTCCTACAATGAGCAGTTCTTC. It encodes CASSGFRAAGSYNEQFF. The chain has TRBV14 and TRBJ2-1; D not certain. The CDR3 runs 17 residues. The V and J ends lost 5 bases and 1 base respectively, with 18 bases between them. Germline CDR1 SGHDN, CDR2 FVKESK.

A single count supports this clonotype. V gene TRBV5-1 combines with J gene TRBJ2-6; 10 bases agree with TRBD1. The CDR3 extends over 16 amino acids. Germline trimming cut 4 bases from V and 1 base from J; bases unmatched to any gene: 2. Germline V gives CDR1 SGHRS, CDR2 YFSETQ. The CDR3 is CASSPDRGSGANVLTF. In nucleotides, the CDR3 is TGCGCCAGCAGCCCGGACAGGGGGTCTGGGGCCAACGTCCTGACTTTC.

The table lists this clonotype with a few counts. V usage is TRBV5-1 and J usage is TRBJ2-1, with D possibly TRBD1 on 6 matching bases. CDR1 is SGHRS and CDR2 is YFSETQ in the germline V gene. Trimming cost V 0 bases and J 5 bases, with 12 bases left between them. CDR3 length: 15 amino acids. This CDR3 is CASSLDRVGNNEQFF. The CDR3 DNA sequence: TGCGCCAGCAGCTTGGACAGGGTGGGTAACAATGAGCAGTTCTTC.

This clonotype has just one count. The chain has TRBV5-6 and TRBJ1-4; weak D call: TRBD1 (6 bases). The CDR3 length is 13 residues. The V and J ends lost 7 bases and 7 bases respectively, with 14 bases between them. Germline loops: CDR1 SGHDT, CDR2 YYEEEE. CDR3 DNA: TGTGCCAGCGGCGACAGGCTCGGTGAAAAACTGTTTTTT. This sequence encodes CASGDRLGEKLFF. Complete variable domain (other parts from reference TRBV5-6 and TRBJ1-4): DAGVTQSPTHLIKTRGQQVTLRCSPKSGHDTVSWYQQALGQGPQFIFQYYEEEERQRGNFPDRFSGHQFPNYSSELNVNALLLGDSALYLCASGDRLGEKLFFGSGTQLSVL.

This clonotype was observed a handful of times. The chain combines TRBV27 with TRBJ2-1; 10 positions match TRBD2. The CDR3 has 14 amino acids. V trimming: 9 bases; J trimming: 8 bases; junction bases outside the gene matches: 10. Germline values: CDR1 MNHEY, CDR2 SMNVEV (reference sequence). The CDR3 region has the DNA TGTGCCAGTAAGCGGGGGGGATATAACCATGAGCAGTTCTTC. It encodes CASKRGGYNHEQFF.

J is TRBJ2-2 and V is TRBV9; D remains ambiguous. This CDR3 spans 13 amino acids. Germline V gene lookup returns CDR1 SGDLS and CDR2 YYNGEE. V was pared by 4 bases and J by 4 bases, with 8 bases between. The CDR3 here is CASSPPITGELFF. CDR3 DNA sequence: TGTGCCAGCAGCCCCCCTATCACCGGGGAGCTGTTTTTT. The full variable domain, rest sourced from reference TRBV9 and TRBJ2-2, is DSGVTQTPKHLITATGQRVTLRCSPRSGDLSVYWYQQSLDQGLQFLIQYYNGEERAKGNILERFSAQQFPDLHSELNLSSLELGDSALYFCASSPPITGELFFGEGSRLTVL.

The chain carries TRBV4-3 and TRBJ2-7, with 10 nucleotides matching TRBD1. V dropped 4 bases and J dropped 2; count of bases not matched to a gene: 5. The germline gives CDR1 LGHNA, CDR2 YSLEER. The CDR3 is 15 amino acids. The CDR3 here is CASSRTGTGAYEQYF. CDR3 coding DNA: TGCGCCAGCAGCCGAACGGGGACAGGGGCCTACGAGCAGTACTTC.

The genes are TRBV5-1 and TRBJ1-1; 8 nucleotides line up with TRBD1. Germline V CDR1 and CDR2: SGHRS, YFSETQ. There are 14 residues in the CDR3. With 4 bases clipped from V and 6 bases from J, the junction kept 8 bases outside the gene matches. CDR3 coding DNA: TGCGCCAGCAGCCCCGGACAGGGTTTCGCTGAAGCTTTCTTT. Translating it yields CASSPGQGFAEAFF. The full variable domain, with the rest looked up from reference TRBV5-1 and TRBJ1-1, is KAGVTQTPRYLIKTRGQQVTLSCSPISGHRSVSWYQQTPGQGLQFLFEYFSETQRNKGNFPGRFSGRQFSNSRSEMNVSTLELGDSALYLCASSPGQGFAEAFFGQGTRLTVV.

This clonotype has a count of ten or more. The V and J genes are TRBV20-1 and TRBJ2-7; no clear D gene. The CDR3 runs to 12 residues. V lost 1 base and J lost 6, with 10 bases in between. CDR1 DFQATT and CDR2 SNEGSKA come from the germline V gene (reference sequence). CDR3 nucleotide sequence: TGCAGTGCTAGAGGCGCGACATCCGAGCAGTACTTC. This gives the protein CSARGATSEQYF.

The chain joins TRBV6-5 to TRBJ1-2; no definite D call. The CDR3 runs to 14 residues. In germline, CDR1 is MNHEY, CDR2 SVGAGI. Trimming removed 2 bases at V and 3 bases at J, with 10 bases between. The CDR3 sequence is CASSYNRGDYGYTF. CDR3 bases: TGTGCCAGCAGTTACAATCGGGGAGACTATGGCTACACCTTC.

This clonotype was detected only a few times. J is TRBJ2-2 and V is TRBV5-1; 9 bases are a match to TRBD1. Germline values: CDR1 SGHRS, CDR2 YFSETQ. There are 14 residues in the CDR3. The V gene end was trimmed by 4 bases and the J gene end by 6 bases; junction bases not matched to a gene: 4. The DNA for the CDR3 is TGCGCCAGCAGCCGGACAGGGGCTCCCGGGGAGCTGTTTTTT. Amino acids: CASSRTGAPGELFF.

The V gene is TRBV10-2, the J gene TRBJ2-1, with D maybe TRBD2 (5 bases). There are 17 residues in the CDR3. Trimming removed 0 bases at V and 1 base at J, with 13 bases between. The germline V gene encodes CDR1 WSHSY and CDR2 SAAADI. The CDR3 is CASSESIGLPSYNEQFF. The CDR3 coding sequence is TGCGCCAGCAGTGAGTCCATAGGACTTCCATCCTACAATGAGCAGTTCTTC.